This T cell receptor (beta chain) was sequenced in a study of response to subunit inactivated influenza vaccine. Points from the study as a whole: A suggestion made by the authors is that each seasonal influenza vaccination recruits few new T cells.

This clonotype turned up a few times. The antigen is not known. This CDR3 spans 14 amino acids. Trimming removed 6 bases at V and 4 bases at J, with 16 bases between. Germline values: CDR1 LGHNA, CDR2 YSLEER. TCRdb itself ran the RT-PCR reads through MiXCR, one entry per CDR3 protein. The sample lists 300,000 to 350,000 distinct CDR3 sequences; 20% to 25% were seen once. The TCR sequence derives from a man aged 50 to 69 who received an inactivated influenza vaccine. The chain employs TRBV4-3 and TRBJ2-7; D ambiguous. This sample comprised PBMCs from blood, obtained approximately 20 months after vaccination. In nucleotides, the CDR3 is TGCGCCAGCAGTCTAATCTTGATGTCTTACGAGCAGTACTTC. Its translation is CASSLILMSYEQYF.